The 20 T cell receptor beta chains below come from one sample, sequenced in a study of blood T cell repertoires in COVID-19. The assay was immunoSEQ multiplex PCR, and TCRdb's table has in-frame clones only and misses some. The sample holds about 150,000 clones; almost 90% are singletons and the top ten take roughly 2.1%. Sequenced sample: peripheral blood. These TCRs come from a human donor in a cohort sampled during active COVID-19.

The rearrangement joins TRBV29-1 to TRBJ2-7; the D gene is possibly TRBD1 (6 bases). The germline gives CDR1 SQVTM, CDR2 ANQGSEA. The CDR3 contains 12 residues. Trimming pared 4 bases from V and 2 bases from J, leaving 9 bases between. DNA for the CDR3: TGCAGCGTTGGGGACACCCCCTACGAGCAGTACTTC. Translation gives CSVGDTPYEQYF.

CDR3 region: CASSPPVVAGVRNTQYF. CDR3 coding DNA: TGTGCCAGCTCACCACCGGTAGTAGCGGGGGTACGCAATACGCAGTATTTT. J is TRBJ2-3 and V is TRBV18; 9 positions agree with TRBD2. Trimming removed 0 bases from V and 7 bases from J; junction bases left unmatched: 11. This CDR3 comprises 17 residues. CDR1 is KGHSH, CDR2 LQKENI, per germline.

The chain uses TRBV7-9 and TRBJ2-7, with a weak D call TRBD2 (6 bases). The V end lost 6 bases, the J end lost 3 bases, and 15 bases lay between the germline ends. This CDR3 is built from 14 residues. Germline CDR1 and CDR2: SEHNR and FQNEAQ (reference sequence). The chain's CDR3 is CASSNSGTYYEQYF. In DNA form, the CDR3 reads TGTGCCAGCAGTAATTCCGGGACTTACTACGAGCAGTACTTC. The variable domain in full, completed from reference TRBV7-9 and TRBJ2-7, reads DTGVSQNPRHKITKRGQNVTFRCDPISEHNRLYWYRQTLGQGPEFLTYFQNEAQLEKSRLLSDRFSAERPKGSFSTLEIQRTEQGDSAMYLCASSNSGTYYEQYFGPGTRLTVT.

J is TRBJ2-1 and V is TRBV18; 14 nucleotides line up with TRBD2. Germline loops: CDR1 KGHSH, CDR2 LQKENI. The CDR3 loop spans 16 amino acids. V was clipped by 6 bases and J by 6 bases; unmatched bases: 7. CDR3 coding DNA: TGTGCCAGCTCCAGTACGACTAGCGGGGGGGGCAATGAGCAGTTCTTC. Protein product: CASSSTTSGGGNEQFF.

The DNA for the CDR3 is TGTGCCAGCCGAACAGGGTACAATTCACCCCTCCACTTT. The encoded protein is CASRTGYNSPLHF. The V and J genes are TRBV27 and TRBJ1-6; tentative D call: TRBD1 (6 bases). The CDR3 loop spans 13 amino acids. Deletions cut 8 bases from V and 7 bases from J, with 12 bases between. Germline V gene lookup returns CDR1 MNHEY and CDR2 SMNVEV (reference sequence).

The V call is TRBV24-1, the J call TRBJ1-5; the D is unclear. Trimming took 6 bases from V and 7 from J, leaving 15 bases between them. The CDR3 totals 14 residues. In germline, CDR1 is KGHDR, CDR2 SFDVKD. CDR3 loop: CATSRTLSGQPQHF. CDR3 nucleotides: TGTGCCACCAGTCGGACTTTAAGCGGGCAGCCCCAGCATTTT.

The chain combines TRBV7-2 with TRBJ1-1; D uncertain. The CDR3 length is 15 residues. Trimming removed 7 bases from V and 0 bases from J, with 15 bases in between. Germline CDR1 and CDR2: SGHTA and FQGNSA. In nucleotides, the CDR3 is TGTGCCAGCATCCTCGACGGGAACATGAACACTGAAGCTTTCTTT. Protein sequence: CASILDGNMNTEAFF.

The chain has TRBV2 and TRBJ2-3, with D tentatively TRBD2 (6 bases). With 0 bases removed from V and 4 bases from J, the gap between germline ends came to 11 bases. CDR1 is SNHLY and CDR2 is FYNNEI in the germline V gene. The CDR3 extends over 15 amino acids. CDR3 residues: CASSEAGGVADTQYF. In DNA, the CDR3 is TGTGCCAGCAGTGAAGCGGGAGGCGTGGCAGATACGCAGTATTTT. Full variable domain (remainder filled in from reference TRBV2 and TRBJ2-3): EPEVTQTPSHQVTQMGQEVILRCVPISNHLYFYWYRQILGQKVEFLVSFYNNEISEKSEIFDDQFSVERPDGSNFTLKIRSTKLEDSAMYFCASSEAGGVADTQYFGPGTRLTVL.

V usage is TRBV7-3 and J usage is TRBJ1-2; 8 nucleotides line up with TRBD1. J was trimmed by 4 bases and V by 2 bases; bases with no gene match: 6. This CDR3 is 15 amino acids long. Germline CDR1 reads SGHTA; CDR2 reads FQGTGA. The CDR3 loop is CASSLRAGGGYGYTF. DNA of the CDR3: TGTGCCAGCAGCTTACGGGCAGGGGGCGGCTATGGCTACACCTTC. Based on the CDR3 plus reference TRBV7-3 and TRBJ1-2, the full variable domain is GAGVSQTPSNKVTEKGKYVELRCDPISGHTALYWYRQSLGQGPEFLIYFQGTGAADDSGLPNDRFFAVRPEGSVSTLKIQRTERGDSAVYLCASSLRAGGGYGYTFGSGTRLTVV.

The chain couples TRBV5-1 to TRBJ2-7; TRBD2 is a possible D gene (5 bases). The CDR3 is 15 residues long. The V end lost 2 bases, the J end lost 3 bases, and 15 bases lay between the germline ends. From germline, CDR1 is SGHRS and CDR2 YFSETQ. The CDR3 region is CASSFRETPSYEQYF. CDR3 DNA: TGCGCCAGCAGCTTTAGGGAGACACCAAGCTACGAGCAGTACTTC.

The chain uses TRBV6-2 or TRBV6-3 and TRBJ2-3; D might be TRBD1 (5 bases). In germline, CDR1 is MNHEY, CDR2 SVGEGT. The V gene lost 2 bases and the J gene lost 3 bases, with 15 bases spanning the gap. The CDR3 has 16 residues. Here the CDR3 reads CASSYRGGSGTDTQYF. CDR3 DNA: TGTGCCAGCAGTTACAGGGGTGGAAGTGGAACAGATACGCAGTATTTT.

The chain links TRBV27 to TRBJ2-1; 9 positions agree with TRBD2. Per germline, CDR1 MNHEY and CDR2 SMNVEV (reference sequence). The length of the CDR3 is 14 residues. In DNA, the CDR3 is TGTGCTGCCGGGCTAGCGGGATCTTACAATGAGCAGTTCTTC. Translated, it gives CAAGLAGSYNEQFF.

The rearrangement joins TRBV6-4 to TRBJ2-1, with 15 bases fitting TRBD2. Germline loops: CDR1 MRHNA, CDR2 SNTAGT. V lost 0 bases and J lost 4; bases outside the gene matches: 4. This CDR3 contains 18 residues. CDR3 DNA: TGTGCCAGCAGTGACTCAGGACTAGCGGGAGGGGGTTACAATGAGCAGTTCTTC. This gives the protein CASSDSGLAGGGYNEQFF.

As DNA, the CDR3 is TGTGCCAGCAGCAGACAGGGGAACACTGAAGCTTTCTTT. As protein: CASSRQGNTEAFF. This rearrangement joins TRBV5-4 to TRBJ1-1; 7 bases fit TRBD1. The CDR3 has 13 residues. Germline V gene lookup returns CDR1 SGHNT and CDR2 YYREEE (reference sequence). J lost 1 base, V lost 4 bases, and 1 base had no gene match.

This sequence joins TRBV7-2 and TRBJ2-3, with D perhaps matching TRBD2 (5 bases). The CDR3 totals 15 residues. Germline CDR1 is SGHTA and CDR2 is FQGNSA. V lost 5 bases to trimming and J lost 1 base, with 13 bases between them. The CDR3 region is CASSPGAGGTDTQYF. The CDR3 DNA reads TGTGCCAGCAGCCCTGGCGCCGGGGGCACAGATACGCAGTATTTT.

V and J are TRBV3-1 (or the pseudogene TRBV3-2) and TRBJ1-6; D perhaps matches TRBD1 (6 bases). Germline V gene data show CDR1 as LGHDT and CDR2 as YNNKEL (reference sequence). Trimming stripped 0 bases from V and 10 bases from J, with 13 bases between. The length of the CDR3 is 15 residues. DNA for the CDR3: TGTGCCAGCAGCCAAGAGGCCAGGGGAAGATCACCCCTCCACTTT. This gives the protein CASSQEARGRSPLHF.

The chain employs TRBV6-5 and TRBJ1-1, with TRBD1 matching 8 bases. The trim removed 6 bases at V and 8 bases at J, leaving 2 bases unmatched. Germline V gene data show CDR1 as MNHEY and CDR2 as SVGAGI. This CDR3 has 11 amino acids. CDR3 DNA sequence: TGTGCCAGCAGCCGGACAGGGGAAGCTTTCTTT. It is translated as CASSRTGEAFF.

The chain joins TRBV4-2 to TRBJ1-4; the match to TRBD1 covers 8 bases. Germline V CDR1 and CDR2: LGHNA, YNFKEQ. Trimming cost V 1 base and J 4 bases; bases outside gene matches: 5. The CDR3 has 16 residues. In DNA, the CDR3 is TGTGCCAGCAGCCAAGGGGGGACAGGCTATAATGAAAAACTGTTTTTT. Its translation is CASSQGGTGYNEKLFF.

The rearrangement links TRBV9 to TRBJ1-1; D unresolved. The V and J ends lost 0 bases and 4 bases respectively, with 13 bases between them. The CDR3 runs to 15 residues. Germline V gene sequence: CDR1 SGDLS, CDR2 YYNGEE. The CDR3 region is CASSVGGSAGTEAFF. CDR3 bases: TGTGCCAGCAGCGTAGGTGGCAGCGCGGGCACTGAAGCTTTCTTT.

J is TRBJ2-1 and V is TRBV7-2, with a tentative D call TRBD1 (6 bases). Germline V gene lookup returns CDR1 SGHTA and CDR2 FQGNSA. V was clipped by 6 bases and J by 0 bases, with 15 bases between them. This CDR3 contains 16 residues. Here the CDR3 reads CASRQNRADSYNEQFF. The DNA for the CDR3 is TGTGCCAGCAGGCAAAACAGGGCTGACTCCTACAATGAGCAGTTCTTC. Full variable domain (remainder filled in from reference TRBV7-2 and TRBJ2-1): GAGVSQSPSNKVTEKGKDVELRCDPISGHTALYWYRQSLGQGLEFLIYFQGNSAPDKSGLPSDRFSAERTGGSVSTLTIQRTQQEDSAVYLCASRQNRADSYNEQFFGPGTRLTVL.